Included here is one T cell receptor (beta chain) sequence, with context. The data were taken from a study of shared clonotypes between healthy human individuals. The method was immunoSEQ multiplex PCR; TCRdb's version includes in-frame clones alone and lacks a portion of them. The sample carries about 2 million clones, 90% to 95% recorded once. The CDR3 runs 15 residues. The germline V gene has CDR1 SGHRS and CDR2 YFSETQ. Losses at the gene ends were 4 bases for V and 8 bases for J; bases not matched to a gene: 6. Material for sequencing was naive CD4+ T cells sorted from blood. As for subset: CD45RA+ positively selected. The chain combines TRBV5-1 with TRBJ2-1; 13 bases map to TRBD2. The origin of this receptor is a man between 18 and 35 years old in good health. In DNA form, the CDR3 reads TGCGCCAGCAGCCCCGGGACTAGCGGGATGGATGAGCAGTTCTTC. Residues: CASSPGTSGMDEQFF.